This TCR beta chain comes out of a study of PD-1 blockade in mismatch repair-deficient tumors. Overall study: Patients had approximately 12 mismatch repair-deficient cancer types, all previously treated and progressing.

Study-wide findings and caveats: Tumor-resident clones, often undetectable pretreatment in blood, expanded then contracted after pembrolizumab.

Sequencing used immunoSEQ multiplex PCR; TCRdb keeps in-frame clones, though not all of them. The sample has approximately 63,000 clones, around 88% seen once. All patients were mismatch repair deficient, assessed by either PCR or immunohistochemistry. The TCR-sequenced patients were a few responders to pembrolizumab. As concerns this clone: What it binds is not known.

V shed 7 bases and J shed 0 bases, with 22 bases lying between them. This CDR3 contains 17 residues. CDR1 and CDR2 from the germline V gene are SGHTS and YDEGEE. The chain joins TRBV5-8 to TRBJ1-1, with D possibly matching TRBD1 (6 bases). The material was peripheral blood, obtained 52 weeks after starting pembrolizumab. This TCR was recovered from an adult with mismatch repair-deficient cancer. This CDR3 is CASAWGGHGRMNTEAFF. The DNA for the CDR3 is TGTGCCAGCGCTTGGGGGGGGCACGGAAGGATGAACACTGAAGCTTTCTTT.